This T cell receptor beta chain was captured by sequencing in a study of patients and donors after allogeneic stem cell transplantation. This clonotype came up a few times. One entry per CDR3 protein, called by TCRdb with MiXCR from the RT-PCR reads. The table records about 160,000 distinct CDR3 sequences, about two fifths of them present only once. The V and J ends lost 5 bases and 5 bases, in that order; junction bases with no gene match: 3. The CDR3 extends over 15 amino acids. Germline CDR1 and CDR2: SEHNR and FQNEAQ (reference sequence). The TCR comes from a human donor who was either an allogeneic HSCT recipient or a stem cell or donor lymphocyte infusion donor (not recorded which). It is not recorded whose cells these are; they may come from a transplant donor. This chain connects TRBV7-9 to TRBJ1-6; TRBD1 aligns across 10 bases. The sample comprised blood, either unsorted or a sorted T cell fraction (not recorded which). CDR3 nucleotides: TGTGCCAGCAGCCGACAGGGGGCCGATAATTCACCCCTCCACTTT. This encodes CASSRQGADNSPLHF.